Below, 12 T cell receptor beta chains from the same sample are listed, as sequenced in a study of cytomegalovirus exposure and HLA in healthy donors. The PCR employed 60 Vbeta primers together with 13 Jbeta primers. Sequenced by immunoSEQ multiplex PCR; TCRdb stores in-frame clones only, minus some. The repertoire has about 120,000 clones, roughly three quarters of them found once; the top ten carry around 15%. The specimen sequenced was PBMCs. Receptor source: a man aged 45-65 years in good health and CMV-seropositive.

This sequence joins TRBV7-9 and TRBJ1-6; 10 bases are shared with TRBD1. Per germline, CDR1 SEHNR and CDR2 FQNEAQ (reference sequence). V lost 4 bases, J lost 6 bases, and 3 bases stayed unmatched. CDR3 length: 15 amino acids. The CDR3 region is CASSSWTGGNSPLHF. In DNA, the CDR3 is TGTGCCAGCAGCTCCTGGACAGGGGGTAATTCACCCCTCCACTTT.

This chain links TRBV13 with TRBJ2-2; 9 nucleotides line up with TRBD1. Per the germline V gene, CDR1 is PRHDT and CDR2 is FYEKMQ (reference sequence). Unmatched junction bases numbered 7, after V lost 4 bases and J lost 1 base. This CDR3 comprises 17 residues. CDR3 protein: CASSSRRQGGNTGELFF. The CDR3 DNA reads TGTGCCAGCAGCTCCCGTCGACAGGGGGGGAACACCGGGGAGCTGTTTTTT.

The rearrangement links TRBV6-5 to TRBJ1-2; D is perhaps TRBD1 (6 bases). Trimming took 4 bases from V and 6 from J, leaving 15 bases between them. Germline V CDR1 and CDR2: MNHEY, SVGAGI. CDR3 length: 14 residues. Here the CDR3 DNA reads TGTGCCAGCAGTTCCAGACAGGTTCCGAATGGCTACACCTTC. Its protein product is CASSSRQVPNGYTF.

The chain links TRBV5-1 to TRBJ2-1; 8 bases fit TRBD2. This CDR3 contains 15 residues. Losses at the gene ends were 0 bases for V and 4 bases for J; bases not matched to a gene: 3. Germline V gives CDR1 SGHRS, CDR2 YFSETQ. The CDR3 loop is CASSLEGLGYNEQFF. In nucleotides, the CDR3 is TGCGCCAGCAGCTTGGAGGGACTAGGTTACAATGAGCAGTTCTTC.

V gene TRBV7-6 combines with J gene TRBJ2-3; the match to TRBD2 covers 16 bases. The V gene end was trimmed by 4 bases and the J gene end by 4 bases; junction bases not matched to a gene: 2. This CDR3 is 16 amino acids long. The germline CDR1 and CDR2 sequences are SGHVS and FNYEAQ. CDR3: CASSWGLAGGADTQYF. CDR3 nucleotide sequence: TGTGCCAGCAGCTGGGGACTAGCGGGAGGGGCAGATACGCAGTATTTT.

This clone was recorded once. CDR3 sequence: CASSIFAGKETQYF. In nucleotides, the CDR3 is TGTGCCAGTAGTATTTTTGCAGGGAAAGAGACCCAGTACTTC. The V gene is TRBV19, the J gene TRBJ2-5; D may be TRBD1 (5 bases). Germline V CDR1 and CDR2: LNHDA, SQIVND (reference sequence). The CDR3 has 14 amino acids. V was trimmed by 3 bases and J by 3 bases, leaving 11 bases between them.

The sample holds a few counts of this clone. The J gene is TRBJ1-1, the V gene TRBV15, with D uncertain. Germline CDR1 LNHNV, CDR2 YYDKDF (reference sequence). V lost 6 bases to trimming and J lost 0 bases, with 8 bases between them. The CDR3 length is 13 residues. CDR3 residues: CATSSHLNTEAFF. The CDR3 DNA sequence: TGTGCCACCAGTAGCCATCTGAACACTGAAGCTTTCTTT.

Written as DNA, the CDR3 is TGCGCCAGCAGCCAAGAATTTCCAGGGGGCTCTGGAAACACCATATATTTT. Translating it yields CASSQEFPGGSGNTIYF. The genes are TRBV4-1 and TRBJ1-3; 7 nucleotides line up with TRBD1. J was trimmed by 0 bases and V by 0 bases; bases with no gene match: 5. In germline, CDR1 is MGHRA, CDR2 YSYEKL. The CDR3 sequence is 17 residues long.

The chain carries TRBV7-9 and TRBJ1-1, with no clear D. CDR1 is SEHNR, CDR2 FQNEAQ, per germline (reference sequence). Trimming cost V 2 bases and J 3 bases, with 7 bases left between them. CDR3 length: 13 amino acids. The CDR3 loop reads CASSLKPDTEAFF. Here the CDR3 DNA reads TGTGCCAGCAGCTTAAAACCGGACACTGAAGCTTTCTTT.

The chain couples TRBV27 to TRBJ2-3; tentatively, D is TRBD1 (8 bases). The V gene lost 8 bases and the J gene lost 9 bases, with 27 bases spanning the gap. Per germline, CDR1 MNHEY and CDR2 SMNVEV (reference sequence). CDR3 length: 16 residues. The CDR3 bases are TGTGCCAGCGCCGTTAGGGGGGGACAGGCACAGGTGACGCAGTATTTT. It codes for CASAVRGGQAQVTQYF.

This rearrangement joins TRBV6-6 to TRBJ2-7; 10 positions match TRBD2. Per the germline V gene, CDR1 is MNHNY and CDR2 is SVGAGI (reference sequence). The CDR3 runs 14 residues. With 7 bases clipped from V and 6 bases from J, the junction kept 9 bases outside the gene matches. CDR3 DNA: TGTGCCAGCAATCTCGGGACTAGCGTCCCCGAGCAGTACTTC. This codes for CASNLGTSVPEQYF.

This chain links TRBV6-5 with TRBJ2-1; 8 bases fit TRBD2. The CDR3 spans 16 residues. J lost 9 bases, V lost 0 bases, and 10 bases had no gene match. CDR1 is MNHEY and CDR2 is SVGAGI in the germline V gene. The CDR3 here is CASSYSGGTRGFEQFF. The DNA of the CDR3 is TGTGCCAGCAGTTACTCGGGGGGGACTAGGGGGTTTGAGCAGTTCTTC.